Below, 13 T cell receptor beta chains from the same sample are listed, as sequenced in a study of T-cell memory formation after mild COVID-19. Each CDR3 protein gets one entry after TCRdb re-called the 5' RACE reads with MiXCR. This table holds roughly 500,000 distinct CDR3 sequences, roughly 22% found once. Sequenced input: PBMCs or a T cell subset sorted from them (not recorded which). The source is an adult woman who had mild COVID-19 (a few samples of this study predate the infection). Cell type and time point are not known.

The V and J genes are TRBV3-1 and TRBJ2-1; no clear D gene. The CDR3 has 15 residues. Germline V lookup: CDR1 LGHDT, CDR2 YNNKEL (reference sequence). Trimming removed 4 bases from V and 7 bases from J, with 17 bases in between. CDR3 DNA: TGTGCCAGCAGCCCCCCCGGCGGCCCGGCAAATGAGCAGTTCTTC. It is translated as CASSPPGGPANEQFF.

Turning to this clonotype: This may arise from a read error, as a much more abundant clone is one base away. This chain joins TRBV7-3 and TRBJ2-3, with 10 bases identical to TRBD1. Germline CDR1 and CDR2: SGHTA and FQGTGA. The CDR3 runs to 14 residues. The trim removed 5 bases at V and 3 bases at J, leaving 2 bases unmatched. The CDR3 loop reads CASSTGQGTDTQYF. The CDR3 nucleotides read TGTGCCAGCAGCACGGGACAGGGGACAGATACGCAGTATTTT.

This chain's CDR3 is CASSSFSTGSDEQFF. CDR3 sequence (DNA): TGTGCCAGCAGTTCCTTTTCGACAGGGAGTGATGAGCAGTTCTTC. The chain combines TRBV6-6 with TRBJ2-1; 7 bases map to TRBD1. With 4 bases clipped from V and 8 bases from J, the junction kept 11 bases outside the gene matches. Per the germline V gene, CDR1 is MNHNY and CDR2 is SVGAGI (reference sequence). The CDR3 totals 15 residues.

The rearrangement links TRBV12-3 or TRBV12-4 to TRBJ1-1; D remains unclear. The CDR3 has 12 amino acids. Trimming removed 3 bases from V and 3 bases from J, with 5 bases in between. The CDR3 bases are TGTGCCAGCAGTTTTTACGACACTGAAGCTTTCTTT. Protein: CASSFYDTEAFF.

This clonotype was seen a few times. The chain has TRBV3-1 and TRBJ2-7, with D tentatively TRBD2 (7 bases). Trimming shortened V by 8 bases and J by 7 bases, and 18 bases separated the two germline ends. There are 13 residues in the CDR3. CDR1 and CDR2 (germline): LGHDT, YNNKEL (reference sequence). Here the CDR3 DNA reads TGTGCCAGCGGGCCGGGGGGCGCAGGGGAGCAGTACTTC. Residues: CASGPGGAGEQYF.

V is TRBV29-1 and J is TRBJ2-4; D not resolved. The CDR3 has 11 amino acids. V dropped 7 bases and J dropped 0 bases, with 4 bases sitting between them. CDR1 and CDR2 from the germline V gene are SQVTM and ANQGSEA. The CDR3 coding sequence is TGCAGCGGAAGAGCCAAAAACATTCAGTACTTC. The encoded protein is CSGRAKNIQYF.

The CDR3 sequence is CASSLVGDSRYEQYF. The CDR3 DNA reads as TGCGCCAGCAGCTTGGTGGGGGATTCCCGTTACGAGCAGTACTTC. This chain uses TRBV5-1 with TRBJ2-7; TRBD1 or TRBD2 may be the D gene (5 bases each). The germline V and J ends were trimmed by 0 bases and 4 bases, with 14 bases remaining between them. This CDR3 comprises 15 residues. Per the germline V gene, CDR1 is SGHRS and CDR2 is YFSETQ.

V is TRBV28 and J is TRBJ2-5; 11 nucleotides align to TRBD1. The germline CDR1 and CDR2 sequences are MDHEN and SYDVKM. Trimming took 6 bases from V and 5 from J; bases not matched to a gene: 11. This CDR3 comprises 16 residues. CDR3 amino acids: CASSTWTGGGGETQYF. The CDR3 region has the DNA TGTGCCAGCAGCACTTGGACAGGGGGCGGAGGGGAGACCCAGTACTTC. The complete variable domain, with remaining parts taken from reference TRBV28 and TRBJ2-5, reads DVKVTQSSRYLVKRTGEKVFLECVQDMDHENMFWYRQDPGLGLRLIYFSYDVKMKEKGDIPEGYSVSREKKERFSLILESASTNQTSMYLCASSTWTGGGGETQYFGPGTRLLVL.

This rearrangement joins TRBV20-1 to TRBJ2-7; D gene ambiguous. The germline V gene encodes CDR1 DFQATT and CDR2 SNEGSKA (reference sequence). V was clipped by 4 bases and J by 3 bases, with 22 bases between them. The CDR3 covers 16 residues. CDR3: CSATPHRAGPIYEQYF. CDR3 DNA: TGCAGTGCTACCCCCCATAGGGCAGGACCGATCTACGAGCAGTACTTC.

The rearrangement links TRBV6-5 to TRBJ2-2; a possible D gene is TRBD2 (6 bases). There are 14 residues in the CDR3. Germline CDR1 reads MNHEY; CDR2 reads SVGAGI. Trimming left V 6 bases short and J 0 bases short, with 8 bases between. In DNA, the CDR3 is TGTGCCAGCAGACGCGGGACGAACACCGGGGAGCTGTTTTTT. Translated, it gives CASRRGTNTGELFF.

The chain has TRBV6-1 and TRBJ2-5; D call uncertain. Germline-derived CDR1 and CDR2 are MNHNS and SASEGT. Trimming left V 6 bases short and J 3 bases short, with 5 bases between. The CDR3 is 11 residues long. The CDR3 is CASRGEETQYF. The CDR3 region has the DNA TGTGCCAGCAGGGGTGAAGAGACCCAGTACTTC.

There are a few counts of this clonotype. The CDR3 region has the DNA TGTGCCAGCAGCAAAACAGGGTTATTTCAGCCCCAGCATTTT. Protein product: CASSKTGLFQPQHF. V gene TRBV27 combines with J gene TRBJ1-5; a possible D gene is TRBD1 (6 bases). CDR3 length: 14 amino acids. V was shortened by 6 bases and J by 6 bases, with 15 bases between the two germline ends. Germline CDR1 MNHEY, CDR2 SMNVEV (reference sequence).

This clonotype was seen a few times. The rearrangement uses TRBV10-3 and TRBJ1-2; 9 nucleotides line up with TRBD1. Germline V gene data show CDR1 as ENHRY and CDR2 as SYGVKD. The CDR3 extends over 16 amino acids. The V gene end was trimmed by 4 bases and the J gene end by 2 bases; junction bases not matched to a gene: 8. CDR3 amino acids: CAISGVDRGINYGYTF. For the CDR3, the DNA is TGTGCCATCAGTGGGGTAGACAGGGGGATCAACTATGGCTACACCTTC.